Shown below are 28 T cell receptor beta chains from a single sample sequenced in a study of neurological immune-mediated disorders. TCRdb called the 5' RACE reads again in MiXCR, with one record for every CDR3 protein. The sample has 65,000 to 85,000 distinct CDR3 sequences; about 3% are singletons. The sequencing input was PBMCs. These receptor sequences come from a woman aged 50 to 65 with multiple sclerosis.

This clonotype has at least ten counts. The chain uses TRBV5-1 and TRBJ2-2; TRBD1 is a possible D gene (6 bases). The V gene lost 4 bases and the J gene lost 1 base, with 11 bases spanning the gap. Germline V lookup: CDR1 SGHRS, CDR2 YFSETQ. The CDR3 runs to 15 residues. The CDR3 loop is CASSVGQQNTGELFF. The DNA of the CDR3 is TGCGCCAGCAGCGTAGGACAGCAGAACACCGGGGAGCTGTTTTTT.

Ten or more counts support this clonotype. The J gene is TRBJ2-7, the V gene TRBV7-2; 8 nucleotides line up with TRBD1. Germline-derived CDR1 and CDR2 are SGHTA and FQGNSA. The CDR3 spans 16 residues. Trimming at V came to 3 bases and at J to 3 bases, leaving 10 bases not matched to a gene. CDR3 sequence reads: CASSFRSGQEGYEQYF. The CDR3 DNA is TGTGCCAGCAGCTTCCGCTCGGGACAGGAGGGCTACGAGCAGTACTTC.

This clonotype was counted at least ten times. The chain combines TRBV21-1 with TRBJ2-5; the table's D call of TRBD1 was not tested on the DNA. TRBV21-1 is assigned pseudogene status. The CDR3 consists of 15 residues. The CDR3 protein is CASNGRVVYQETQYF. In DNA form, the CDR3 reads TGTGCCAGCAACGGGCGAGTGGTCTACCAAGAGACCCAGTACTTC.

The table lists this clonotype with many counts. The V gene is TRBV5-1, the J gene TRBJ1-6; TRBD1 aligns across 10 bases. This CDR3 has 15 residues. V lost 4 bases, J lost 7 bases, and 5 bases stayed unmatched. Germline CDR1 is SGHRS and CDR2 is YFSETQ. CDR3 sequence: CASSEGQGRNSPLHF. The DNA of the CDR3 is TGCGCCAGCAGCGAGGGACAGGGGAGGAATTCACCCCTCCACTTT.

This clonotype was detected ten times or more. The chain recombines TRBV29-1 with TRBJ2-2; maybe TRBD1 (5 bases). The germline CDR1 and CDR2 sequences are SQVTM and ANQGSEA. The CDR3 has 12 amino acids. V was trimmed by 6 bases and J by 4 bases, leaving 9 bases between them. CDR3 in amino acids: CSVARGTGELFF. The CDR3 DNA sequence: TGCAGCGTCGCAAGGGGCACCGGGGAGCTGTTTTTT.

The table lists this clonotype with many counts. The chain links TRBV10-3 to TRBJ1-5; D gene uncertain. Trimming stripped 2 bases from V and 7 bases from J, with 18 bases between. CDR3 length: 16 amino acids. CDR1 ENHRY and CDR2 SYGVKD come from the germline V gene. This CDR3 reads CAISERPGVREQPQHF. The CDR3 DNA follows: TGTGCCATCAGTGAGCGCCCCGGGGTTAGGGAACAGCCCCAGCATTTT.

This clonotype appeared many times. The gene calls are TRBV7-6 and TRBJ2-7; 8 bases line up with TRBD2. J was trimmed by 6 bases and V by 1 base; bases with no gene match: 5. The germline V gene encodes CDR1 SGHVS and CDR2 FNYEAQ. This CDR3 spans 14 amino acids. CDR3 nucleotides: TGTGCCAGCAGCTTAGGGTCTAGCGGGCGCGAGCAGTACTTC. This gives the protein CASSLGSSGREQYF.

This clonotype was found many times. The gene calls are TRBV5-1 and TRBJ1-3; TRBD1 matches at 7 bases. The V gene end was trimmed by 4 bases and the J gene end by 2 bases; junction bases not matched to a gene: 6. CDR3 length: 15 amino acids. Germline V lookup: CDR1 SGHRS, CDR2 YFSETQ. CDR3 sequence (DNA): TGCGCCAGCAGCCGAGAGACAGGGACTGGAAACACCATATATTTT. It specifies CASSRETGTGNTIYF.

In its sample, this clonotype was seen many times. This CDR3 reads CASSLGQGVTQYF. CDR3 nucleotide sequence: TGTGCCAGCAGCTTAGGCCAGGGCGTTACGCAGTATTTT. The chain is built from TRBV11-2 and TRBJ2-3; possibly TRBD1 for D (5 bases). V gave up 1 base and J gave up 8 bases, with 10 bases separating them. CDR1 and CDR2 (germline): SGHAT, FQNNGV. This CDR3 comprises 13 residues.

In its sample, this clonotype was seen many times. The chain combines TRBV5-1 with TRBJ1-1, with D unresolved. CDR1 is SGHRS, CDR2 YFSETQ, per germline. The CDR3 loop spans 14 amino acids. Trimming took 4 bases from V and 1 from J, leaving 11 bases between them. The chain's CDR3 is CASSLGGWNTEAFF. In DNA, the CDR3 is TGCGCCAGCAGCCTTGGAGGGTGGAACACTGAAGCTTTCTTT.

This clonotype occurred many times. The chain employs TRBV7-2 and TRBJ2-3; D might be TRBD2 (6 bases). Germline loops: CDR1 SGHTA, CDR2 FQGNSA. The CDR3 loop spans 19 amino acids. Trimming took 5 bases from V and 1 from J, leaving 25 bases between them. CDR3 residues: CASSLRSFGTGVGTDTQYF. CDR3 in DNA: TGTGCCAGCAGCCTACGCTCATTCGGTACGGGGGTGGGCACAGATACGCAGTATTTT.

This clonotype was picked up a small number of times. A read error is possible here, since a much larger clone lies one base away. The rearrangement joins TRBV29-1 to TRBJ1-5; D possibly corresponds to TRBD1 (6 bases). This CDR3 spans 12 amino acids. CDR1 is SQVTM and CDR2 is ANQGSEA in the germline V gene. The CDR3 coding sequence is TGCAGCGTTATGACAGGCAATCAGCCCCAGAATTTT. Amino acid sequence: CSVMTGNQPQNF.

In its sample, this clonotype was seen many times. This chain uses TRBV7-2 with TRBJ2-7; 12 nucleotides line up with TRBD2. The CDR3 loop spans 17 amino acids. The junction had 10 bases not matched to a gene; V was cut back by 5 bases and J by 2 bases. Looked up from germline, CDR1 is SGHTA and CDR2 is FQGNSA. The DNA of the CDR3 is TGTGCCAGCAGCACTACGGCTAGCGGGAGGGCCACCTACGAGCAGTACTTC. Its translation: CASSTTASGRATYEQYF.

This clonotype was detected many times. The chain employs TRBV21-1 and TRBJ2-7; TRBD1, the table's D call, was not compared with the DNA. TRBV21-1 is a recognized pseudogene. The CDR3 runs to 15 residues. CDR3 DNA: TGTGCCAGCAGCTCCGATGGGACATTTAACTACGAGCAGTACGTC. Residues: CASSSDGTFNYEQYV.

This clonotype was seen at least ten times. CDR3 sequence reads: CATSDGPFGDEQYF. The DNA of the CDR3 is TGTGCCACCAGTGATGGGCCCTTCGGGGACGAGCAGTACTTC. This sequence joins TRBV24-1 and TRBJ2-7; the D gene is possibly TRBD2 (5 bases). CDR3 length: 14 amino acids. The V and J ends lost 3 bases and 5 bases respectively, with 13 bases between them. CDR1 and CDR2 from the germline V gene are KGHDR and SFDVKD.

This clonotype has a count of ten or more. This chain links TRBV20-1 with TRBJ1-1; TRBD1 matches at 7 bases. With 6 bases clipped from V and 4 bases from J, the junction kept 8 bases outside the gene matches. Germline lookup yields CDR1 DFQATT and CDR2 SNEGSKA (reference sequence). This CDR3 is built from 13 residues. The CDR3 sequence: CSATDRVGTEAFF. The CDR3 DNA reads TGCAGTGCAACCGACAGGGTCGGCACTGAAGCTTTCTTT.

This clonotype was observed many times. The chain links TRBV20-1 to TRBJ1-1; D is possibly TRBD1 (6 bases). The CDR3 totals 16 residues. CDR1 and CDR2 (germline): DFQATT, SNEGSKA (reference sequence). Trimming removed 6 bases from V and 2 bases from J, with 22 bases in between. CDR3 bases: TGCAGTGCAAGTAAAACCACCTCAGGGGTCAACACTGAAGCTTTCTTT. Translating it yields CSASKTTSGVNTEAFF.

At least ten counts were recorded for this clonotype. The chain combines TRBV20-1 with TRBJ2-3; 12 positions agree with TRBD2. This CDR3 is built from 17 residues. Trimming cost V 2 bases and J 0 bases; bases outside gene matches: 6. Germline V gene sequence: CDR1 DFQATT, CDR2 SNEGSKA (reference sequence). Here the CDR3 DNA reads TGCAGTGCTAGATACACTAGCGGGGGGATTAGCACAGATACGCAGTATTTT. It codes for CSARYTSGGISTDTQYF.

This clonotype was counted many times. The chain links TRBV20-1 to TRBJ2-2, with 8 bases aligning to TRBD1. CDR3 size: 16 residues. CDR1 and CDR2 from the germline V gene are DFQATT and SNEGSKA (reference sequence). After removal of 1 base from V and 4 bases from J, the junction contained 8 bases not matched to a gene. The CDR3 spells CSARVVQGAFTGELFF. The CDR3, as DNA: TGCAGTGCTAGAGTTGTCCAGGGGGCGTTCACCGGGGAGCTGTTTTTT.

This clonotype was picked up many times. This rearrangement joins TRBV20-1 to TRBJ1-2; 7 bases align to TRBD1. The CDR3 runs to 15 residues. Unmatched junction bases numbered 10, after V lost 2 bases and J lost 4 bases. Germline V lookup: CDR1 DFQATT, CDR2 SNEGSKA (reference sequence). The chain's CDR3 is CSARRRRGRGYGYTF. The DNA for the CDR3 is TGCAGTGCTAGACGGAGAAGGGGGCGCGGCTATGGCTACACCTTC.

This clonotype has ten or more counts. V is TRBV7-2 and J is TRBJ2-1; 7 bases agree with TRBD2. Germline loops: CDR1 SGHTA, CDR2 FQGNSA. The V segment lost 3 bases and the J segment 7 bases; nucleotides outside the gene matches: 6. The CDR3 is made up of 14 amino acids. CDR3 protein: CASSFAGVLNEQFF. The CDR3 DNA follows: TGTGCCAGCAGCTTTGCGGGAGTACTGAATGAGCAGTTCTTC.

The table lists this clonotype with many counts. CDR3 DNA sequence: TGTGCCAGCAGTGTTTGGGAGGCTAATGAAAAACTGTTTTTT. Its translation: CASSVWEANEKLFF. The chain links TRBV27 to TRBJ1-4; D not certain. There are 14 residues in the CDR3. Trimming took off 5 bases at V and 3 bases at J, with 10 bases between the two ends. The V gene's germline CDR1 is MNHEY and CDR2 SMNVEV (reference sequence). Together with reference TRBV27 and TRBJ1-4, the CDR3 gives the full variable domain: EAQVTQNPRYLITVTGKKLTVTCSQNMNHEYMSWYRQDPGLGLRQIYYSMNVEVTDKGDVPEGYKVSRKEKRNFPLILESPSPNQTSLYFCASSVWEANEKLFFGSGTQLSVL.

The V gene is TRBV18, the J gene TRBJ2-5, with a weak D call TRBD2 (5 bases). Germline V lookup: CDR1 KGHSH, CDR2 LQKENI. Deletions cut 1 base from V and 1 base from J, with 10 bases between. The CDR3 runs 15 residues. CDR3 region: CASSPLRTSQETQYF. The CDR3 coding sequence is TGTGCCAGCTCACCACTTCGGACTTCCCAAGAGACCCAGTACTTC.

This clonotype was picked up many times. V and J are TRBV4-2 and TRBJ2-5; 7 bases are a match to TRBD1. Per the germline V gene, CDR1 is LGHNA and CDR2 is YNFKEQ. Trimming cost V 0 bases and J 1 base; bases outside gene matches: 8. The CDR3 sequence is 17 residues long. The chain's CDR3 is CASSQDGTEFSQETQYF. Written as DNA, the CDR3 is TGTGCCAGCAGCCAAGACGGGACAGAGTTCAGCCAAGAGACCCAGTACTTC.

This clonotype was detected many times. The rearrangement links TRBV7-2 to TRBJ1-6; 9 bases fit TRBD1. V shed 1 base and J 10 bases; nucleotides not matched to a gene: 2. The germline CDR1 and CDR2 sequences are SGHTA and FQGNSA. This CDR3 comprises 14 residues. The DNA of the CDR3 is TGTGCCAGCAGCTTAGACAGGGGGCGGTCACCCCTCCACTTT. Translation gives CASSLDRGRSPLHF.

This clonotype showed up many times. V usage is TRBV20-1 and J usage is TRBJ1-5, with 8 bases fitting TRBD1. CDR3 length: 15 amino acids. The germline gives CDR1 DFQATT, CDR2 SNEGSKA (reference sequence). Trimming removed 3 bases from V and 5 bases from J; junction bases left unmatched: 9. DNA for the CDR3: TGCAGTGCTAGTATGGTAGGGACAGGATATCAGCCCCAGCATTTT. As protein: CSASMVGTGYQPQHF.

In its sample, this clonotype was seen many times. The chain uses TRBV5-1 and TRBJ2-2, with TRBD2 identical over 12 bases. Per germline, CDR1 SGHRS and CDR2 YFSETQ. Losses at the gene ends were 5 bases for V and 6 bases for J; bases not matched to a gene: 8. The CDR3 loop spans 16 amino acids. CDR3 loop: CASSQTSGGVAGELFF. CDR3 DNA: TGCGCCAGCAGTCAGACTAGCGGGGGAGTGGCCGGGGAGCTGTTTTTT.

This clonotype occurred many times. J is TRBJ2-3 and V is TRBV29-1; D unclear. This CDR3 has 13 residues. V lost 7 bases, J lost 6 bases, and 17 bases lay in between. CDR1 SQVTM and CDR2 ANQGSEA come from the germline V gene. DNA of the CDR3: TGCAGCGCTGGTGCAGGTTATATGGATACGCAGTATTTT. Amino acids: CSAGAGYMDTQYF.